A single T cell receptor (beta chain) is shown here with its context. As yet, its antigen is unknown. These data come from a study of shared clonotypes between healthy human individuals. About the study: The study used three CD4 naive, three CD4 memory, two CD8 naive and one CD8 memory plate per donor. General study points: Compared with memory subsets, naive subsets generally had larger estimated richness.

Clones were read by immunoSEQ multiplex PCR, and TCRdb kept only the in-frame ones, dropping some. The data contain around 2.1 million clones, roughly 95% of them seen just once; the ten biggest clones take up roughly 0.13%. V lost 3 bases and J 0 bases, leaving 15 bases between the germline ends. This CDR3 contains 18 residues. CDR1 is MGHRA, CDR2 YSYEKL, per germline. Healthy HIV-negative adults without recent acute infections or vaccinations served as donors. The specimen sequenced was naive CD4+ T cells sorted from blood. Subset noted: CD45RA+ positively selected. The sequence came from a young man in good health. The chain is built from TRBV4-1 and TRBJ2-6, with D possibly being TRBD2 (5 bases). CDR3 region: CASSQEVITSSGANVLTF. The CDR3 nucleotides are TGCGCCAGCAGCCAGGAGGTTATTACCTCCTCTGGGGCCAACGTCCTGACTTTC.